Listed below are T cell receptor beta chains from one sample, sequenced in a study of vaccination and CD4 T cells after COVID-19. These receptors lack a known antigen. TCRdb itself ran the PCR reads through MiXCR, one entry per CDR3 protein. Of about 21,000 distinct CDR3 sequences in the sample, about 38% were seen once. The source was CD4+ T cells from blood, cultured in vitro, collected before SARS-CoV-2 vaccination. The receptors stem from a human donor who received a COVID-19 vaccine. CDR3s leave out the opening cysteine and the closing phenylalanine or tryptophan. Some rows have no size entry. The others give once, few or many, or a class for an expanded clone.

V	length	size	J	CDR3
TRBV6-1	14	few	TRBJ2-1	ASSEQTGGLDNEQF
TRBV2	16	NA	TRBJ2-1	ASSDLRDSFSSYNEQF
TRBV7-9	12	NA	TRBJ2-5	ASSLSGRRETQY
TRBV10-3	13	once	TRBJ2-7	AISSRDRGSYEQY
TRBV20-1	14	NA	TRBJ2-3	SARVLTSGETDTQY
TRBV20-1	11	few	TRBJ1-4	SAVDGENEKLF
TRBV20-1	12	few	TRBJ2-2	SARADRGGGELF
TRBV6-1	14	NA	TRBJ1-5	ASARIGFRGNQPQH
TRBV19	17	NA	TRBJ2-6	ASRLNGAATRAGANVLT
TRBV24-1	12	NA	TRBJ1-5	ATSVQDSNQPQH
TRBV12-3/TRBV12-4	13	few	TRBJ1-2	ASSARPGGVYGYT
TRBV5-1	13	NA	TRBJ2-2	ASSLSRTNTGELF
TRBV5-1	10	NA	TRBJ2-3	ASNLAGGTQY
TRBV12-3/TRBV12-4	13	NA	TRBJ2-4	ASSYRGRSPNIQY
TRBV15	11	few	TRBJ2-5	ATSRASSETQY
TRBV27	14	NA	TRBJ1-1	ASRPIRGQANTEAF
TRBV5-4	13	few	TRBJ1-2	ATLIEPGTGSGYT
TRBV11-3	13	few	TRBJ1-2	ASSDWQGTNYGYT
TRBV7-8	11	NA	TRBJ2-3	ASSPGVADTQY
TRBV7-9	14	NA	TRBJ2-2	ASSLSKWENTGELF
TRBV4-2	13	NA	TRBJ2-2	ASSLMDRDTGELF
TRBV14	13	NA	TRBJ1-1	ASSPTTGVNTEAF
TRBV2	12	NA	TRBJ1-2	ASSDSRDEGGYT
TRBV25-1	13	NA	TRBJ2-7	ASMVTSGRLYEQY
TRBV15	12	NA	TRBJ2-7	ATSSDDRAYEQY
TRBV5-4	14	few	TRBJ2-5	ASSISSGAVQETQY
TRBV20-1	14	few	TRBJ1-5	SARKSSGGVGQPQH
TRBV20-1	10	NA	TRBJ1-3	SARTGENTIY
TRBV2	14	NA	TRBJ2-1	ASNQPLDRTHNEQF
TRBV9	17	NA	TRBJ2-1	VSSVDWTSGGSSYNEQF
TRBV2	12	NA	TRBJ2-5	ASSEGQLRETQY
TRBV10-2	11	NA	TRBJ1-1	ASRGGTNTEAF
TRBV7-2	12	NA	TRBJ2-7	ASSLGGVSYEQY
TRBV30	11	NA	TRBJ1-2	AWSRATQYGYT
TRBV11-3	13	NA	TRBJ1-3	ASSSSGVPGNTIY
TRBV12-3/TRBV12-4	11	NA	TRBJ2-3	ASSFLVADTQY
TRBV10-2	13	few	TRBJ1-2	ASSTGTDANYGYT
TRBV7-9	12	few	TRBJ2-5	ASSSGRIQETQY
TRBV30	12	NA	TRBJ1-2	AWSVGTKVHGHT
TRBV10-1	13	few	TRBJ2-2	ASRPGQDSTGELF
TRBV24-1	10	NA	TRBJ1-3	ATSDADRGLY
TRBV19	13	few	TRBJ2-2	ASSIDPPGTGELF
TRBV6-4	14	few	TRBJ1-2	ASSELWGPLNYGYT
TRBV7-2	14	NA	TRBJ2-5	ASSSLFERGGGTQY
TRBV4-1	14	NA	TRBJ2-3	ASSEVRGGGTDTQY